The T cell receptor beta chain under discussion was sequenced for a study of blood T cell repertoires in COVID-19. Overall study context: COVID-19 samples collected from the United States, Italy and Spain covered acute and convalescent phases.

Study processing details: Amplifying reference gene primers gave estimates of nucleated cell counts. Sequencing was performed with immunoSEQ multiplex PCR; in TCRdb, only in-frame clones are kept and a portion is missing. V and J calls plus clone size are reproduced from that table; the DNA served to infer D and trimming. Among roughly 200,000 clones, around 82% were seen once, and the ten largest hold 8.5% to 10%. The CDR3 length is 12 residues. V was trimmed by 0 bases and J by 10 bases, leaving 8 bases between them. Germline V lookup: CDR1 ENHRY, CDR2 SYGVKD. This receptor was taken from a man aged 35 to 55 with active or convalescent COVID-19. Sample: peripheral blood. The rearrangement links TRBV10-3 to TRBJ2-3, with D tentatively TRBD2 (5 bases). The DNA for the CDR3 is TGTGCCATCAGTGAGTCTGGGAGACCGCAGTATTTT. Encoded protein: CAISESGRPQYF.